This TCR beta chain was identified in a study of shared clonotypes between healthy human individuals. Study details: Each donor contributed plates that comprised three CD4 naive, three CD4 memory, two CD8 naive and one CD8 memory.

Sequenced by immunoSEQ multiplex PCR; TCRdb stores in-frame clones only, minus some. The sample includes some 2,100,000 clones, around 95% seen only once; the top ten take 0.13%. Regarding this clone: Its antigen remains unknown.

The germline V gene has CDR1 GTSNPN and CDR2 SVGIG (reference sequence). The ends lost 1 base at V and 5 bases at J; junction bases unmatched: 7. The CDR3 covers 15 residues. Study-wide results and caveats: The study found lower generation probabilities in non-shared clonotypes than in those shared by all four donors. Naive subsets generally exceeded memory subsets in estimated richness. Collection of samples was limited to blood; tissue repertoires likely differ.

Sequencing was done on a sample of naive CD4+ T cells sorted from blood. Documented subset: CD45RA+ positively selected. This chain connects TRBV30 to TRBJ2-7; TRBD2 matches 11 bases. This sequence was found in a man aged 18-30 years in good health. Written as DNA, the CDR3 is TGTGCCTGGAGTGGAATAGCGGGAGGGGAAGACGAGCAGTACTTC. Its translation: CAWSGIAGGEDEQYF.